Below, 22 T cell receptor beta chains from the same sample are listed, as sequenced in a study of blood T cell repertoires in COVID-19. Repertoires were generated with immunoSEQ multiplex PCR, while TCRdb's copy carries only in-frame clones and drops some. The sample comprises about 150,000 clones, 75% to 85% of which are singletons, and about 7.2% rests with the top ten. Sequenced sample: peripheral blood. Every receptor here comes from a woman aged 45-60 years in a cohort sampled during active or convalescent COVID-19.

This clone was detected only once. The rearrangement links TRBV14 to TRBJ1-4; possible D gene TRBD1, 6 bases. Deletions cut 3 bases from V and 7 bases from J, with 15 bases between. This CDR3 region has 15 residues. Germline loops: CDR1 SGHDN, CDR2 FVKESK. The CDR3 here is CASSQRQGLSEKLFF. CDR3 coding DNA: TGTGCCAGCAGCCAGCGCCAGGGGTTATCTGAAAAACTGTTTTTT.

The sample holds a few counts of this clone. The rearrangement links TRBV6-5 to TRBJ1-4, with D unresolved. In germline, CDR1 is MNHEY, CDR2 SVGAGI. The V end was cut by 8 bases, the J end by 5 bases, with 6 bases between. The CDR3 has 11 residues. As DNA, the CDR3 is TGTGCCAGCTACTTCAATGAAAAACTGTTTTTT. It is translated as CASYFNEKLFF.

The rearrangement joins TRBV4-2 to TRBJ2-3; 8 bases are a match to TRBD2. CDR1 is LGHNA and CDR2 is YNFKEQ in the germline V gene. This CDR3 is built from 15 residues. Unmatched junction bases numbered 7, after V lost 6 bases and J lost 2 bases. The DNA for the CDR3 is TGTGCCAGCAGTTCGCGGGGGGACTACACAGATACGCAGTATTTT. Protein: CASSSRGDYTDTQYF.

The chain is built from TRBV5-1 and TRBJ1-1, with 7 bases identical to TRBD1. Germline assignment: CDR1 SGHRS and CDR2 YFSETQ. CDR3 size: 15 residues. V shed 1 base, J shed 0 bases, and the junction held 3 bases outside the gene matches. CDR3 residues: CASSLPRGMNTEAFF. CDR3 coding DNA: TGCGCCAGCAGCTTGCCCAGGGGGATGAACACTGAAGCTTTCTTT.

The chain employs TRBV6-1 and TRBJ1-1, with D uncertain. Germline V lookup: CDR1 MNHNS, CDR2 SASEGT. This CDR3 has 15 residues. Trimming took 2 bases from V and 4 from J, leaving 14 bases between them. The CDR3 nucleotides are TGTGCCAGCAGTGAACGAACGGGTATCGGCACTGAAGCTTTCTTT. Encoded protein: CASSERTGIGTEAFF.

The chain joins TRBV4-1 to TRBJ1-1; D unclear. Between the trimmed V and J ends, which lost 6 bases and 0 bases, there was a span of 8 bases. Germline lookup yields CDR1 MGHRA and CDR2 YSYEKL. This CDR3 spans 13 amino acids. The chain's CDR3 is CASRNSMNTEAFF. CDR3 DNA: TGCGCCAGCAGAAACAGCATGAACACTGAAGCTTTCTTT.

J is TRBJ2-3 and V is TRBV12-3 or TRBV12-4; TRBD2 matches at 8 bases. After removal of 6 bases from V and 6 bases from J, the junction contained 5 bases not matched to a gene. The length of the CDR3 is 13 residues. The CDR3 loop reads CASSRGLADTQYF. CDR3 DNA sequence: TGTGCCAGCAGCCGAGGACTAGCCGATACGCAGTATTTT.

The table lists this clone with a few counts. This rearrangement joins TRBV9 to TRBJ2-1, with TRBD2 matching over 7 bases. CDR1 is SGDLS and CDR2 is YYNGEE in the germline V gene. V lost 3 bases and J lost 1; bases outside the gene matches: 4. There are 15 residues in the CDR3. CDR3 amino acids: CASSASGVSYNEQFF. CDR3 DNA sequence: TGTGCCAGCAGCGCAAGCGGGGTATCCTACAATGAGCAGTTCTTC.

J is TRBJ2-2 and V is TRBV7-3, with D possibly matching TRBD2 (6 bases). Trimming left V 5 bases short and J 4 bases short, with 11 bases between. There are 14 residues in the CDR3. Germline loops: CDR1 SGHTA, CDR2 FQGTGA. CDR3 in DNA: TGTGCCAGCAGCCGCTCCGGGGGCACCGGGGAGCTGTTTTTT. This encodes CASSRSGGTGELFF. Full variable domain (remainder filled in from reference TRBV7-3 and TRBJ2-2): GAGVSQTPSNKVTEKGKYVELRCDPISGHTALYWYRQSLGQGPEFLIYFQGTGAADDSGLPNDRFFAVRPEGSVSTLKIQRTERGDSAVYLCASSRSGGTGELFFGEGSRLTVL.

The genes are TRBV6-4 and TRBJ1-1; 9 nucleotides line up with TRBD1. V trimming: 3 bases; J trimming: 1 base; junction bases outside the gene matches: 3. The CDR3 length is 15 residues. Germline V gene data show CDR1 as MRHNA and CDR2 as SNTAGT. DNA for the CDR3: TGTGCCAGCAGTGATACAGGGGGCCCGAACACTGAAGCTTTCTTT. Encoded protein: CASSDTGGPNTEAFF.

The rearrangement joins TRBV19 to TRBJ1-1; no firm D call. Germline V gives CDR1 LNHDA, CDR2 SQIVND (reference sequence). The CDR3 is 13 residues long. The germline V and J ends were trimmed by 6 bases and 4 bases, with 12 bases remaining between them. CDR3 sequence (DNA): TGTGCCAGTAGCACTCAGGTTGGCACTGAAGCTTTCTTT. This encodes CASSTQVGTEAFF.

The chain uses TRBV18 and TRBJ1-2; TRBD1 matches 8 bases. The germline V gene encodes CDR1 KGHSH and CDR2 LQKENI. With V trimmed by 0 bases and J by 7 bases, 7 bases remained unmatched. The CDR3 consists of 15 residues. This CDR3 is CASSPPVTGASGYTF. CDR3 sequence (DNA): TGTGCCAGCTCACCACCGGTGACAGGGGCGAGTGGCTACACCTTC.

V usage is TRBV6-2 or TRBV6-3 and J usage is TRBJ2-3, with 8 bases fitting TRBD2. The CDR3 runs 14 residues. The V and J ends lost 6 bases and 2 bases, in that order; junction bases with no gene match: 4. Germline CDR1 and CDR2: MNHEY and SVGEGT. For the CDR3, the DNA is TGTGCCAGCAGCGGGGGGGCACACACAGATACGCAGTATTTT. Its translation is CASSGGAHTDTQYF.

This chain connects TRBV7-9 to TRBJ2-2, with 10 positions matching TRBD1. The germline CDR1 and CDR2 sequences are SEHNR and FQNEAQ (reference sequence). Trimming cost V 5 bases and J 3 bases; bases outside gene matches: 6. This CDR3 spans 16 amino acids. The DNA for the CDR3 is TGTGCCAGCAGCGGACCGGGACAGGGGTACACCGGGGAGCTGTTTTTT. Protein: CASSGPGQGYTGELFF.

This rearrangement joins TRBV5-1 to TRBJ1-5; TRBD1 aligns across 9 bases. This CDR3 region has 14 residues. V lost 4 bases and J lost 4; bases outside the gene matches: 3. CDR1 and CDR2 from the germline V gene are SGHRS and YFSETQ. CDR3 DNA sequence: TGCGCCAGCAGCACCGGACAGGGGAATCAGCCCCAGCATTTT. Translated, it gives CASSTGQGNQPQHF.

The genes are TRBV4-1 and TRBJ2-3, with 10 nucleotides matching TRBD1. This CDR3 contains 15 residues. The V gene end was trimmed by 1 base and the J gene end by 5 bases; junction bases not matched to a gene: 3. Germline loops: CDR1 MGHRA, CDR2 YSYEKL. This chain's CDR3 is CASSQAGTGVDTQYF. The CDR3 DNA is TGCGCCAGCAGCCAAGCCGGGACAGGGGTAGATACGCAGTATTTT.

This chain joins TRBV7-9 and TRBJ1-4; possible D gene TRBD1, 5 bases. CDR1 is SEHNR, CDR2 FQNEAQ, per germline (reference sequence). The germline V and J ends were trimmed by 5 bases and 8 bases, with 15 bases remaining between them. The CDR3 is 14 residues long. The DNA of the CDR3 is TGTGCCAGCAGCAGTTCAGGGCAGCCGGAAAAACTGTTTTTT. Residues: CASSSSGQPEKLFF.

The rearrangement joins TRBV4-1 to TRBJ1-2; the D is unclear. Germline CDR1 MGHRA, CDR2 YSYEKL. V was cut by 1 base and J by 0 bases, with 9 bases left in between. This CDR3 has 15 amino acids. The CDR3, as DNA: TGCGCCAGCAGCCAAGGGGCAGCCACTAACTATGGCTACACCTTC. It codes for CASSQGAATNYGYTF.

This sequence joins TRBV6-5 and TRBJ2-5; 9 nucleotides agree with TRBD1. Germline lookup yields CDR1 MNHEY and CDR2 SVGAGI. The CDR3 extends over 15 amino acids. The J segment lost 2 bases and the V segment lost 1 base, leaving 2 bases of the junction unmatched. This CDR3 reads CASSYLGQGQETQYF. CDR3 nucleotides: TGTGCCAGCAGTTACTTGGGACAGGGACAAGAGACCCAGTACTTC.

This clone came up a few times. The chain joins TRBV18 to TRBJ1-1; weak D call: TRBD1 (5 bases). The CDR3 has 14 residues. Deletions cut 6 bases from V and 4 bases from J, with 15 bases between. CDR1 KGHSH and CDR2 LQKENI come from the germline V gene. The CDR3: CASSTGGLSTEAFF. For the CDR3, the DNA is TGTGCCAGCTCTACGGGGGGATTAAGCACTGAAGCTTTCTTT.

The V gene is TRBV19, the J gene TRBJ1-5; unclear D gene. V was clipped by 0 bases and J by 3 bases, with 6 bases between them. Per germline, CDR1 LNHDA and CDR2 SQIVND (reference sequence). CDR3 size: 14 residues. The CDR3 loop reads CASSIDSNNQPQHF. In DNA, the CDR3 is TGTGCCAGTAGTATAGATAGCAACAATCAGCCCCAGCATTTT.

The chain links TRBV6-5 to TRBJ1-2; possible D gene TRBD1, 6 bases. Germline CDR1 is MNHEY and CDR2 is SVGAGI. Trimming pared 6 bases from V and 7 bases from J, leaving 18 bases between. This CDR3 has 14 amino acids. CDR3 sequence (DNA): TGTGCCAGCAGACTTGACGGGACCAGGGGTGGCTACACCTTC. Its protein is CASRLDGTRGGYTF.